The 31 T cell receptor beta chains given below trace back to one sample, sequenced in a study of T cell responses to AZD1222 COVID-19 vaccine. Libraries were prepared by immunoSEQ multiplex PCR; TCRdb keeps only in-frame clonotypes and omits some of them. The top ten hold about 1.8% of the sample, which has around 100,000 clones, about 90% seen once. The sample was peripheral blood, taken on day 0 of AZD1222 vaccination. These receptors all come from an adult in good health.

This CDR3 reads CASSEYAYEQYF. The CDR3 bases are TGTGCCAGCAGTGAATACGCTTACGAGCAGTACTTC. The chain uses TRBV25-1 and TRBJ2-7; D remains ambiguous. CDR1 MGHDK and CDR2 SYGVNS come from the germline V gene. Trimming pared 0 bases from V and 4 bases from J, leaving 4 bases between. This CDR3 is 12 amino acids long.

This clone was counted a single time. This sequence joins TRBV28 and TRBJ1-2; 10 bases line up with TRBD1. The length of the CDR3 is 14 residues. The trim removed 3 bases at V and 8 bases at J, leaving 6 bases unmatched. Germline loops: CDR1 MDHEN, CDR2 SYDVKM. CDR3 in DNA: TGTGCCAGCAGTTTGACCGGGACAGGGGTAGGCTACACCTTC. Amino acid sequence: CASSLTGTGVGYTF.

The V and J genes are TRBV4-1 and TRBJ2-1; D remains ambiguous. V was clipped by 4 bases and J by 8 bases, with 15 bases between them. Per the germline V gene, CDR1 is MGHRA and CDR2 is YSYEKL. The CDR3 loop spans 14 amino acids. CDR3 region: CASSPGLLSHEQFF. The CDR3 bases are TGCGCCAGCAGCCCGGGCCTTCTCAGCCATGAGCAGTTCTTC.

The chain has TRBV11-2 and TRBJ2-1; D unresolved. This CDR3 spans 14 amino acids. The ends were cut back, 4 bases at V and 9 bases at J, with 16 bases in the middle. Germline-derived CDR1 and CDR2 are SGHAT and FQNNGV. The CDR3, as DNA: TGTGCCAGCAGCTCAACCGACCCAGTTGGTGAGCAGTTCTTC. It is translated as CASSSTDPVGEQFF.

The CDR3 DNA follows: TGTGCCAGCAGAGCTAGCGCTTCTAGCACAGATACGCAGTATTTT. It translates to CASRASASSTDTQYF. The V gene is TRBV2, the J gene TRBJ2-3; TRBD2 might be the D (6 bases). V was trimmed by 6 bases and J by 0 bases, leaving 13 bases between them. The CDR3 length is 15 residues. CDR1 is SNHLY and CDR2 is FYNNEI in the germline V gene. The complete variable domain, with remaining parts taken from reference TRBV2 and TRBJ2-3, reads EPEVTQTPSHQVTQMGQEVILRCVPISNHLYFYWYRQILGQKVEFLVSFYNNEISEKSEIFDDQFSVERPDGSNFTLKIRSTKLEDSAMYFCASRASASSTDTQYFGPGTRLTVL.

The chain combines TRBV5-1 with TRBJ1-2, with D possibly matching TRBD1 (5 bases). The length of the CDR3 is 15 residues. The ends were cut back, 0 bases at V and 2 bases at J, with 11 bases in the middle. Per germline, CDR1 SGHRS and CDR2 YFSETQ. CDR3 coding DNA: TGCGCCAGCAGCTTGGACCGGGGCCTAAACTATGGCTACACCTTC. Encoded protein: CASSLDRGLNYGYTF.

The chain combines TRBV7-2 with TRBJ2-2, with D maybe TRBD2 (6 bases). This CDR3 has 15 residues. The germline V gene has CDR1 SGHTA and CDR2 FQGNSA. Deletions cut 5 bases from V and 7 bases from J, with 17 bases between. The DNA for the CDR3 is TGTGCCAGCAGCATGGGACTTTCTCAGGTCGGGGAGCTGTTTTTT. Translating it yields CASSMGLSQVGELFF.

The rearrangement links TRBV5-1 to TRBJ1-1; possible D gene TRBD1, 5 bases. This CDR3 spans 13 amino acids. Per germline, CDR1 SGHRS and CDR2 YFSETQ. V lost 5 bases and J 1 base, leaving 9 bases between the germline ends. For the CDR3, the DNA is TGCGCCAGCAGTAAGGGGCAGAACACTGAAGCTTTCTTT. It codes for CASSKGQNTEAFF.

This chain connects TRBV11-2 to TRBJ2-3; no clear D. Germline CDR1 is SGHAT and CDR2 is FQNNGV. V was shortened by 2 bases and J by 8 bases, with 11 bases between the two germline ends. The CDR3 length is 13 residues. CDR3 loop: CASSLSQDGTQYF. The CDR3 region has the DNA TGTGCCAGCAGCTTATCACAAGATGGTACGCAGTATTTT.

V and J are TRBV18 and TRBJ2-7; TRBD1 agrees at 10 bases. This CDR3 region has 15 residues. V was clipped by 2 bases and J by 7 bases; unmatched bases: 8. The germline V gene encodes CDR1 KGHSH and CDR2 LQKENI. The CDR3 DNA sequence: TGTGCCAGCTCACCAAGGGACAGGGGCGGGTTGGAGCAGTACTTC. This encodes CASSPRDRGGLEQYF.

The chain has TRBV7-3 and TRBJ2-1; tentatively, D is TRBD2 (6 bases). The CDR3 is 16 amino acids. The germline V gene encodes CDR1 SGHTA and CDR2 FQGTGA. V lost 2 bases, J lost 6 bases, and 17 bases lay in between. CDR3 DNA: TGTGCCAGCAGCTTAGTTGCGGGGTCCAACACCAATGAGCAGTTCTTC. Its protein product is CASSLVAGSNTNEQFF.

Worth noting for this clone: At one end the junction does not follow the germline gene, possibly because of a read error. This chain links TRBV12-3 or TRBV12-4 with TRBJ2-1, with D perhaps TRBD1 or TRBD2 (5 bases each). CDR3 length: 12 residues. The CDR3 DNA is TGTGCCAGCAGTTTATCGTCCGGGACGGCGATCTTC. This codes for CASSLSSGTAIF.

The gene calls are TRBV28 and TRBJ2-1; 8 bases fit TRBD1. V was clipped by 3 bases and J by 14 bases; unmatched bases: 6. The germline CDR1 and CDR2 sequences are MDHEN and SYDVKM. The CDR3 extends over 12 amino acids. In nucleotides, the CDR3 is TGTGCCAGCAGTTTGATCGGACAGGGTGAGTTCTTC. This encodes CASSLIGQGEFF.

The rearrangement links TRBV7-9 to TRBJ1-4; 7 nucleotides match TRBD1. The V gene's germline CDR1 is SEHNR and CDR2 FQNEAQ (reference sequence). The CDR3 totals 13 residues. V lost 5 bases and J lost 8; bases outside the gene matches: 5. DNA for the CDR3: TGTGCCAGCAGCCGTCAGGGGGAGGAAAAACTGTTTTTT. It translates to CASSRQGEEKLFF. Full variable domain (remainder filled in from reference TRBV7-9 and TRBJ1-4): DTGVSQNPRHKITKRGQNVTFRCDPISEHNRLYWYRQTLGQGPEFLTYFQNEAQLEKSRLLSDRFSAERPKGSFSTLEIQRTEQGDSAMYLCASSRQGEEKLFFGSGTQLSVL.

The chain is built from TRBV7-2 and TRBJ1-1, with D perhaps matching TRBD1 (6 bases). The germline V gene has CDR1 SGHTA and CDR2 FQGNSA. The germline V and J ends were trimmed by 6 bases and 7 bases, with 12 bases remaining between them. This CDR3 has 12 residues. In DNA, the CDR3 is TGTGCCAGCAGTTCAAGGGGGGGTGAAGCTTTCTTT. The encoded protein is CASSSRGGEAFF. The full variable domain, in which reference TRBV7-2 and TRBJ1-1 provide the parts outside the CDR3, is GAGVSQSPSNKVTEKGKDVELRCDPISGHTALYWYRQSLGQGLEFLIYFQGNSAPDKSGLPSDRFSAERTGGSVSTLTIQRTQQEDSAVYLCASSSRGGEAFFGQGTRLTVV.

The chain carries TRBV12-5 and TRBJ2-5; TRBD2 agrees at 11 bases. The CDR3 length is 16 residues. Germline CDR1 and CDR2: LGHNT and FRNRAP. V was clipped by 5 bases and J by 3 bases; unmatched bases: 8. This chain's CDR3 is CASGLGTSGTEETQYF. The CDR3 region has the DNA TGTGCTAGTGGTCTGGGGACTAGCGGCACCGAAGAGACCCAGTACTTC. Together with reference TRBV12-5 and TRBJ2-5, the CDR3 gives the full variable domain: DARVTQTPRHKVTEMGQEVTMRCQPILGHNTVFWYRQTMMQGLELLAYFRNRAPLDDSGMPKDRFSAEMPDATLATLKIQPSEPRDSAVYFCASGLGTSGTEETQYFGPGTRLLVL.

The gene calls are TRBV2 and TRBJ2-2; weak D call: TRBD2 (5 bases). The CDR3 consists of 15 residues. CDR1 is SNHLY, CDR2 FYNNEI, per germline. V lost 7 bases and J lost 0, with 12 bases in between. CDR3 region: CASTRAEANTGELFF. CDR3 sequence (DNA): TGTGCCAGCACGCGAGCGGAAGCGAACACCGGGGAGCTGTTTTTT.

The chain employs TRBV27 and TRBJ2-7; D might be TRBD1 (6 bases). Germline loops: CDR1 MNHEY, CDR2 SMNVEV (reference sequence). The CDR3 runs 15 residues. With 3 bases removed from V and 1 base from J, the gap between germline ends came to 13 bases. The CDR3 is CASSFVQGYSYEQYF. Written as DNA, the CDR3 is TGTGCCAGCAGTTTCGTACAGGGATATTCCTACGAGCAGTACTTC.

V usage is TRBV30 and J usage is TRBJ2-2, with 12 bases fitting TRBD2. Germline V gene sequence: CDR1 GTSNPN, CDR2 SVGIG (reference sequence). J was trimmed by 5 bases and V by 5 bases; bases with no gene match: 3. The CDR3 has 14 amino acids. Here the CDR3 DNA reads TGTGCCTGGGAACTAGCGGGAGGTACCGGGGAGCTGTTTTTT. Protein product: CAWELAGGTGELFF.

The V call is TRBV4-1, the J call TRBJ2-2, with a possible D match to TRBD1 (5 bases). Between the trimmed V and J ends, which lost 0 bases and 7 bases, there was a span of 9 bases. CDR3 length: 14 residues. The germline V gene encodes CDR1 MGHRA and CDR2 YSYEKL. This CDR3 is CASSQDRTHGELFF. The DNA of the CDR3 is TGCGCCAGCAGCCAAGATCGGACACACGGGGAGCTGTTTTTT.

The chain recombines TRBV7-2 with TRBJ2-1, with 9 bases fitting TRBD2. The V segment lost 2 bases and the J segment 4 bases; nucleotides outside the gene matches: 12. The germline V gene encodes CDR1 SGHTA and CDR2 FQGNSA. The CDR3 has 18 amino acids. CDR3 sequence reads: CASSLPASGAIWYNEQFF. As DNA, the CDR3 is TGTGCCAGCAGCTTACCGGCTAGCGGGGCGATTTGGTACAATGAGCAGTTCTTC.

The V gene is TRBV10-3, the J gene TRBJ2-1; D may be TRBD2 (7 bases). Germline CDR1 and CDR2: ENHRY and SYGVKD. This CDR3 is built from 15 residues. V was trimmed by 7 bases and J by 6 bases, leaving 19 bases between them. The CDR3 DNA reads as TGTGCCATCATGAGGGGGACTACTAGTCTCAATGAGCAGTTCTTC. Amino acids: CAIMRGTTSLNEQFF.

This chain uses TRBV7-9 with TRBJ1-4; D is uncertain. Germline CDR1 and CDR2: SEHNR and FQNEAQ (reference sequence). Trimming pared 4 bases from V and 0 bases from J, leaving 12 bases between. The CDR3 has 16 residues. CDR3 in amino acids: CASSSPQPATNEKLFF. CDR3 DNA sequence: TGTGCCAGCAGCTCACCCCAGCCTGCAACTAATGAAAAACTGTTTTTT. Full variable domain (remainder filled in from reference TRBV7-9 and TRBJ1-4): DTGVSQNPRHKITKRGQNVTFRCDPISEHNRLYWYRQTLGQGPEFLTYFQNEAQLEKSRLLSDRFSAERPKGSFSTLEIQRTEQGDSAMYLCASSSPQPATNEKLFFGSGTQLSVL.

CDR3 sequence: CASSQSSTGSYEQYF. Written as DNA, the CDR3 is TGTGCCAGCAGCCAATCATCAACAGGCTCCTACGAGCAGTACTTC. V and J are TRBV4-2 and TRBJ2-7, with D possibly being TRBD1 (5 bases). The V gene lost 2 bases and the J gene lost 0 bases, with 11 bases spanning the gap. The germline V gene encodes CDR1 LGHNA and CDR2 YNFKEQ. The CDR3 sequence is 15 residues long.

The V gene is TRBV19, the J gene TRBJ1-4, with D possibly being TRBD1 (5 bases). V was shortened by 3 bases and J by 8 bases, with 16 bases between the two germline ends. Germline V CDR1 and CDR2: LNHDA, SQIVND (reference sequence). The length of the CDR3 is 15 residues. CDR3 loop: CASSMNGAGREKLFF. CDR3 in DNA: TGTGCCAGTAGTATGAATGGGGCAGGAAGAGAAAAACTGTTTTTT. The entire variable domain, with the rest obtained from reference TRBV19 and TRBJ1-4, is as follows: DGGITQSPKYLFRKEGQNVTLSCEQNLNHDAMYWYRQDPGQGLRLIYYSQIVNDFQKGDIAEGYSVSREKKESFPLTVTSAQKNPTAFYLCASSMNGAGREKLFFGSGTQLSVL.

CDR3 DNA: TGTGCCAGCAACATAGAAGAACACAATCAGCCCCAGCATTTT. Its protein product is CASNIEEHNQPQHF. The chain uses TRBV28 and TRBJ1-5; D ambiguous. The CDR3 totals 14 residues. V was cut by 7 bases and J by 3 bases, with 13 bases left in between. Germline-derived CDR1 and CDR2 are MDHEN and SYDVKM.

The DNA of the CDR3 is TGTGCCAGCAGCTTAGGGGAGGTGAAGGGAGGGGGCTACACCTTC. The encoded protein is CASSLGEVKGGGYTF. This sequence joins TRBV7-2 and TRBJ1-2; no reliable D call. The CDR3 is made up of 15 amino acids. V lost 1 base and J 8 bases, leaving 17 bases between the germline ends. CDR1 SGHTA and CDR2 FQGNSA come from the germline V gene.

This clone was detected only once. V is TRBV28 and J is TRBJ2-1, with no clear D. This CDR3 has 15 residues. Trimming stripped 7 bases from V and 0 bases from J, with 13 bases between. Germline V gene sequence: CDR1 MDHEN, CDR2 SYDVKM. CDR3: CASIPDAISYNEQFF. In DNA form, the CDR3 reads TGTGCCAGCATCCCCGACGCTATCTCCTACAATGAGCAGTTCTTC.

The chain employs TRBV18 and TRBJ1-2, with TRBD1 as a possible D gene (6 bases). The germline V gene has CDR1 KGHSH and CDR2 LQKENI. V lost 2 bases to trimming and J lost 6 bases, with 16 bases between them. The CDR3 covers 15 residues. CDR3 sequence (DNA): TGTGCCAGCTCACCAGGGGGACACCGCAAGGATGGCTACACCTTC. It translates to CASSPGGHRKDGYTF.

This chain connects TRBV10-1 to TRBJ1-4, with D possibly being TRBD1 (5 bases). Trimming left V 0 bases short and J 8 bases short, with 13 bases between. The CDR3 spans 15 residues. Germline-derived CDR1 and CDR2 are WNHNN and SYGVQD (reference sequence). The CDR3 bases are TGCGCCAGCAGTGAGTCCGGCCAGGGAAACGAAAAACTGTTTTTT. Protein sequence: CASSESGQGNEKLFF.

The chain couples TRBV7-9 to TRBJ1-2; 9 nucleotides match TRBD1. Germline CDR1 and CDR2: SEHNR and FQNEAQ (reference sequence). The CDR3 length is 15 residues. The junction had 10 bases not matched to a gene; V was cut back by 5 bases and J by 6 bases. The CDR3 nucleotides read TGTGCCAGCAGCCCAACAGGGGGCCCTGCTAATGGCTACACCTTC. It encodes CASSPTGGPANGYTF. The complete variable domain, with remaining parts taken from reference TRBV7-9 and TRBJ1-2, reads DTGVSQNPRHKITKRGQNVTFRCDPISEHNRLYWYRQTLGQGPEFLTYFQNEAQLEKSRLLSDRFSAERPKGSFSTLEIQRTEQGDSAMYLCASSPTGGPANGYTFGSGTRLTVV.